This T cell receptor (beta chain) emerged from a study of shared clonotypes between healthy human individuals. CDR1 MNHNS and CDR2 SASEGT come from the germline V gene. Trimming shortened V by 6 bases and J by 7 bases, and 7 bases separated the two germline ends. The length of the CDR3 is 11 residues. The naive CD8 subset, CD45RO-negative cells positively selected for CCR7, excluded terminally differentiated effector memory CD45RA+ cells. Sequencing used immunoSEQ multiplex PCR; TCRdb keeps in-frame clones, though not all of them. The data hold nearly 2 million clones, with approximately 94% observed a single time.

The sequence was collected from a young man in good health. The sample comprised naive CD8+ T cells sorted from blood. The chain combines TRBV6-1 with TRBJ2-1; D gene unclear. The CDR3 DNA sequence: TGTGCCAGCAGGAATCAAAATGAGCAGTTCTTC. Its protein product is CASRNQNEQFF.